What follows is one T cell receptor (beta chain) and its context. Its specificity is not known. This sample was included in a study of cytomegalovirus exposure and HLA in healthy donors. Study outcomes and limitations: An analysis was carried out at a later point. It showed that HLA-associated TCR beta chains were more clonally expanded than equally common non-associated chains. The later analysis indicated that the majority of CMV-associated TCR beta chains appeared HLA-restricted.

PCR employed 60 Vbeta and 13 Jbeta primers. Clones were sequenced by immunoSEQ multiplex PCR, and TCRdb holds only the in-frame ones, with some missing. The sample carries approximately 170,000 clones, 70% to 80% recorded once. Germline V CDR1 and CDR2: WNHNN, SYGVQD (reference sequence). Trimming stripped 4 bases from V and 6 bases from J, with 15 bases between. The CDR3 is 15 amino acids. This chain connects TRBV10-1 to TRBJ2-2; no clear D. The source is a woman aged 25 to 39 in good health and CMV-seropositive. Input material: PBMCs. This CDR3 is CASSVRLVSAGELFF. CDR3 coding DNA: TGCGCCAGCAGTGTACGGCTAGTCTCTGCCGGGGAGCTGTTTTTT.